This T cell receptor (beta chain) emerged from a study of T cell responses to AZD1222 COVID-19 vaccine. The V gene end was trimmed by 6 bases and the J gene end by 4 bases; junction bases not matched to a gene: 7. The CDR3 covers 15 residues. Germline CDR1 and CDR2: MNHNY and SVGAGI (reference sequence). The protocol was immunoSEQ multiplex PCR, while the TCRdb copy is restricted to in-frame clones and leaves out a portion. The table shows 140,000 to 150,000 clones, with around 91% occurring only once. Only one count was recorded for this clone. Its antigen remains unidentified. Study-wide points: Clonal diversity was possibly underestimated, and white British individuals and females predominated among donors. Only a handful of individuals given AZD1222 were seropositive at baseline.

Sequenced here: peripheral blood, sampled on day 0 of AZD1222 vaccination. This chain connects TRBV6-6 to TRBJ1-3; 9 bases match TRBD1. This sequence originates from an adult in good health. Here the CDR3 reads CASSQQGAQGNTIYF. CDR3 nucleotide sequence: TGTGCCAGCAGCCAACAGGGGGCGCAGGGAAACACCATATATTTT.